These T cell receptor beta chains were read from a single sample in a study of technical replicates of blood from four donors. Assay used: immunoSEQ multiplex PCR; TCRdb lists only in-frame clones, some missing. The repertoire holds around 56,000 clones, with 90% to 95% as singletons. The source material was PBMCs. Receptors were obtained from a human donor in good health. Some clones in this sample may be carry-over from other donors' samples. Both conserved end residues are part of each CDR3. The D gene is left open where the match is weak. Expanded clones get a size class; other rows say once, few or many, or leave the size out.

clone_size j_call d_call v_call cdr3_nt cdr3_aa
NA TRBJ2-3 NA TRBV7-3 TGTGCCAGCAGCTTGGGTCTCAGAGGGGATACGCAGTATTTT CASSLGLRGDTQYF
NA TRBJ1-4 NA TRBV13 TGTGCCAGCAGCCGGGACAAGGGTAGTGAAAAACTGTTTTTT CASSRDKGSEKLFF
NA TRBJ1-6 NA TRBV2 TGTGCCAGCAGTGAATGGGGGGGCCGAAGCTCCTATAATTCACCCCTCCACTTT CASSEWGGRSSYNSPLHF
NA TRBJ1-5 NA TRBV7-9 TGTGCCAGCGGGCAGGGGAATCAGCCCCAGCATTTT CASGQGNQPQHF
NA TRBJ2-7 TRBD1 TRBV6-1 TGTGCCAGCAGTGAATGGGGACAGGGGGCAAACGAGCAGTACTTC CASSEWGQGANEQYF
NA TRBJ2-7 NA TRBV18 TGTGCCAGCTCACCAAGCCATAGCTCCTACGAGCAGTACTTC CASSPSHSSYEQYF
few TRBJ1-1 TRBD1 TRBV5-4 TGTGCCAGCAGCGGATTAAGGACAGGCCCTAACACTGAAGCTTTCTTT CASSGLRTGPNTEAFF
NA TRBJ1-4 TRBD1 TRBV4-1 TGCGCCAGCAGCGCCCGACAGGGACTAACTAATGAAAAACTGTTTTTT CASSARQGLTNEKLFF
NA TRBJ2-1 NA TRBV7-9 TGTGCCAGCAGCTTAGTGGAGGGGGCTAACAATGAGCAGTTCTTC CASSLVEGANNEQFF
NA TRBJ1-5 NA TRBV7-6 TGTGCCAGCAGCTTAGGTCAGGGACAGCCCCAGCATTTT CASSLGQGQPQHF
NA TRBJ2-7 TRBD1 TRBV29-1 TGCAGCGTTGAAGATATGGACAGGGGGCTCTACGAGCAGTACTTC CSVEDMDRGLYEQYF
NA TRBJ1-1 TRBD1 TRBV5-1 TGCGCCAGCAGCTTGGATGGACAGGGATGCACTGAAGCTTTCTTT CASSLDGQGCTEAFF
NA TRBJ2-5 NA TRBV19 TGTGCCAGTAGTATAGACTCCGGGAGACAAGAGACCCAGTACTTC CASSIDSGRQETQYF
NA TRBJ2-5 TRBD1 TRBV5-1 TGCGCCAGCAGCCTCTATGGGACAGAAAAAGAGACCCAGTACTTC CASSLYGTEKETQYF
NA TRBJ2-4 NA TRBV30 TGTGCCTGGAGTGGGGGCGGAGCCAAAAACATTCAGTACTTC CAWSGGGAKNIQYF
NA TRBJ1-5 NA TRBV5-3 TGTGCCAGAAGCTTGGCGAGGGCACGGCCCCAGCATTTT CARSLARARPQHF
once TRBJ2-1 TRBD2 TRBV6-6 TGTGCCAGCAGTTACCCGGCGGGGGGGCCGATTGAGCAGTTCTTC CASSYPAGGPIEQFF
NA TRBJ1-2 NA TRBV4-3 TGCGCCAGCAGCCAATATTCAGCTAACTATGGCTACACCTTC CASSQYSANYGYTF
NA TRBJ1-1 NA TRBV9 TGTGCCAGCAGCGAGGGGTCCGGGGGTAACACTGAAGCTTTCTTT CASSEGSGGNTEAFF
NA TRBJ2-7 TRBD2 TRBV4-2 TGTGCCAGCAGCCAAGTGACAGCGGGGGGCAACGAGCAGTACTTC CASSQVTAGGNEQYF
NA TRBJ2-7 TRBD1 TRBV9 TGTGCCAGCAGCGTAGGGACAGGTCCCTACGAGCAGTACTTC CASSVGTGPYEQYF
once TRBJ1-2 NA TRBV19 TGTGCCAGTAGTATAAACAGCTATGGCTACACCTTC CASSINSYGYTF
NA TRBJ2-2 NA TRBV7-2 TGTGCCAGCAGCTCCCAGGGGGGTTTACCCACCGGGGAGCTGTTTTTT CASSSQGGLPTGELFF
NA TRBJ2-3 TRBD1 TRBV9 TGTGCCAGCAGCGTCCGACAGGGGCAAAGCACAGATACGCAGTATTTT CASSVRQGQSTDTQYF
few TRBJ1-6 TRBD1 TRBV19 TGTGCCAGTAGTACGGACAGGGTTCGGAATTCACCCCTCCACTTT CASSTDRVRNSPLHF
medium-sized TRBJ2-1 TRBD1 TRBV6-4 TGTGCCAGCAGTTTACAGGGGGACTCCTACAATGAGCAGTTCTTC CASSLQGDSYNEQFF
NA TRBJ2-1 NA TRBV6-6 TGTGCCAGCAGTTACATTCAGGGCAATGAGCAGTTCTTC CASSYIQGNEQFF
NA TRBJ1-1 NA TRBV20-1 TGCAGTGCCAGGCCAGGGCTTGAAGCTTTCTTT CSARPGLEAFF
NA TRBJ2-1 NA TRBV7-9 TGTGCCAGCAGCTATGAGCAGGGGAATGAGCAGTTCTTC CASSYEQGNEQFF
NA TRBJ1-6 TRBD1 TRBV5-5 TGTGCCAGCAGCCCAGGCTGGGACAGGGATTATAATTCACCCCTCCACTTT CASSPGWDRDYNSPLHF
NA TRBJ2-5 TRBD2 TRBV7-2 TGTGCCAGCAGCCCTAAGGGGGCGGGAGGGTCCCCCACCCAGTACTTC CASSPKGAGGSPTQYF
NA TRBJ2-3 NA TRBV6-1 TGTGCCAGCAGTAGCGGTAACACAGATACGCAGTATTTT CASSSGNTDTQYF
NA TRBJ2-2 TRBD1 TRBV30 TGTGCCTGGAGTAGACAGGGCGTTAGGACCGGGGAGCTGTTTTTT CAWSRQGVRTGELFF
NA TRBJ2-3 TRBD1 TRBV7-8 TGTGCCAGCAGCTCCGAGACAGGGAACACAGATACGCAGTATTTT CASSSETGNTDTQYF
NA TRBJ2-2 TRBD1 TRBV10-3 TGTGCCATCAGTGAATTGGGGGACAGGGCCGGCGGGGAGCTGTTTTTT CAISELGDRAGGELFF
NA TRBJ1-5 TRBD1 TRBV7-9 TGTGCCAGCAGCTCGGACAGGGAAACCTATAGCAATCAGCCCCAGCATTTT CASSSDRETYSNQPQHF
NA TRBJ1-2 NA TRBV28 TGTGCCAGCAGTTTAGATGGCCGCTATGGCTACACCTTC CASSLDGRYGYTF
NA TRBJ2-1 TRBD1 TRBV6-6 TGTGCCAGCAGTTTGCAGAACCAGGGGGATGAGCAGTTCTTC CASSLQNQGDEQFF
NA TRBJ1-5 NA TRBV30 TGTGCCTGGAGTGTCCGGTACGGCAATCAGCCCCAGCATTTT CAWSVRYGNQPQHF
NA TRBJ2-3 NA TRBV6-6 TGTGCCAGCAGTTACTCGAATCACGAGAGGACAGATACGCAGTATTTT CASSYSNHERTDTQYF
NA TRBJ2-7 NA TRBV4-1 TGCGCCAGCAGCCAAGTGGCTAGCTACGAGCAGTACTTC CASSQVASYEQYF
NA TRBJ2-7 NA TRBV9 TGTGCCAGCAGCCCCAAAGTTGGGGGCCGACCTCGGGAGCAGTACTTC CASSPKVGGRPREQYF
NA TRBJ1-2 TRBD1 TRBV5-1 TGCGCCAGCAGCTCCGTTCTGACAGGGGGCTCACACGGGGGCTACACCTTC CASSSVLTGGSHGGYTF
NA TRBJ2-2 NA TRBV18 TGTGCCAGCTCACCCCAGAACACCGGGGAGCTGTTTTTT CASSPQNTGELFF
once TRBJ1-6 NA TRBV6-5 TGTGCCAGCAGCTTCCAGGCAGGGCCTAATTCACCCCTCCACTTT CASSFQAGPNSPLHF
NA TRBJ1-4 NA TRBV7-2 TGTGCCAGCAGCCAGAGGCCAGAAAAACTGTTTTTT CASSQRPEKLFF
NA TRBJ2-5 NA TRBV10-2 TGCGCCACCGGCCTAGGGGGGGCGGGCGAGACCCAGTACTTC CATGLGGAGETQYF
NA TRBJ2-2 NA TRBV4-1 TGCGCCAGCAGCCACCGGGACATATTCACCGGGGAGCTGTTTTTT CASSHRDIFTGELFF